This is a list of T cell receptor beta chains from one sample in a study of cytomegalovirus exposure and HLA in healthy donors. Sequencing used immunoSEQ multiplex PCR; TCRdb keeps in-frame clones, though not all of them. The data contain roughly 200,000 clones, about 80% of them singletons. Source material: PBMCs. The receptor set was obtained from a woman between 45 and 65 years old in good health and CMV-seronegative. Both conserved end residues are part of each CDR3. Each record gives: clone size, J gene, V gene, D gene, CDR3 protein, CDR3 DNA. The D gene is left open where the match is weak. Rows may omit the clone size; those that give it use once, few, many or a size class.

few,TRBJ2-2,TRBV5-1,TRBD2,CASSTGLAGGLYANTGELFF,TGCGCCAGCAGCACCGGACTAGCGGGAGGGTTATACGCGAACACCGGGGAGCTGTTTTTT
.,TRBJ2-1,TRBV7-8,.,CASSSTRDSKYNEQFF,TGTGCCAGCAGCTCCACCCGGGACTCGAAGTACAATGAGCAGTTCTTC
.,TRBJ2-5,TRBV19,TRBD2,CASSMRQGLASEGGETQYF,TGTGCCAGTAGTATGCGCCAGGGACTAGCGTCAGAGGGTGGAGAGACCCAGTACTTC
once,TRBJ2-5,TRBV2,.,CASCYRSLQETQYF,TGTGCCAGCTGTTACAGGAGCTTACAAGAGACCCAGTACTTC
.,TRBJ2-5,TRBV19,TRBD2,CASRGSSGGTPETQYF,TGTGCCAGTCGGGGAAGCAGCGGGGGCACCCCAGAGACCCAGTACTTC
few,TRBJ2-3,TRBV25-1,.,CASSAGTRASTDTQYF,TGTGCCAGCAGTGCGGGGACACGGGCTAGCACAGATACGCAGTATTTT
.,TRBJ2-1,TRBV30,TRBD2,CAWSVRGFYNEQFF,TGTGCCTGGAGTGTGCGGGGGTTCTACAATGAGCAGTTCTTC
.,TRBJ2-2,TRBV28,TRBD1,CASRPTGGFTGELFF,TGTGCCAGCAGGCCGACAGGGGGCTTCACCGGGGAGCTGTTTTTT
.,TRBJ2-1,TRBV18,TRBD1,CASSWTGVGNEQFF,TGTGCCAGCTCGTGGACAGGGGTGGGGAATGAGCAGTTCTTC
.,TRBJ2-3,TRBV19,TRBD1,CASSSGQGTDTQYF,TGTGCCAGTAGTTCGGGACAGGGAACAGATACGCAGTATTTT
.,TRBJ2-2,TRBV5-1,.,CASSFSPNTGELFF,TGCGCCAGCAGCTTTAGCCCGAACACCGGGGAGCTGTTTTTT
.,TRBJ2-5,TRBV4-3,TRBD1,CASSPGTGVKTQYF,TGCGCCAGCAGCCCAGGGACAGGGGTGAAGACCCAGTACTTC
.,TRBJ2-5,TRBV6-1,.,CASSVSRAETQYF,TGTGCCAGCAGTGTGAGCCGCGCGGAGACCCAGTACTTC
.,TRBJ1-2,TRBV18,TRBD1,CASSPRTGNYGYTF,TGTGCCAGCTCACCACGGACAGGGAACTATGGCTACACCTTC